This T cell receptor beta chain is drawn from a study of CD8 T cells in ankylosing spondylitis. Quantitative molecular-barcoded 5'-RACE generated the TCR beta libraries. TCRdb ran MiXCR on the 5' RACE reads and lists one entry per CDR3 protein. The repertoire has a few hundred thousand distinct CDR3 sequences, approximately 20% of them found once; the top ten carry 16%. Regarding the study as a whole: Clones tied to disease were said to be significantly enriched in matched ankylosing spondylitis synovial fluid. Disease-associated clones were CD8+ and fairly uncommon in peripheral blood. Several of the motif variants were reported before in synovial fluid and blood from reactive arthritis. What appeared characteristic of ankylosing spondylitis blood was a TCR beta motif of several highly homologous variants.

This clonotype was counted at least ten times. Its antigen is currently unknown. Trimming took 6 bases from V and 0 from J, leaving 27 bases between them. The CDR3 spans 19 residues. Germline V gene data show CDR1 as DFQATT and CDR2 as SNEGSKA (reference sequence). The chain carries TRBV20-1 and TRBJ1-5; perhaps TRBD1 as D (6 bases). The specimen was blood, either unsorted or a sorted T cell fraction (not recorded which). This TCR derives from a male donor with ankylosing spondylitis. The CDR3: CSALGLVGAGFLSNQPQHF. The CDR3 DNA follows: TGCAGTGCCTTAGGGTTGGTGGGGGCCGGGTTCCTTAGCAATCAGCCCCAGCATTTT.